This T cell receptor (beta chain) was found in a study of cytomegalovirus exposure and HLA in healthy donors. Whole-study context: The roughly 100 million unique TCR beta sequences, from around 200 million T cells, were found by an earlier analysis.

Donors in the study were healthy people who gave bone marrow. This CDR3 is 14 amino acids long. Deletions cut 7 bases from V and 4 bases from J, with 16 bases between. CDR1 SNHLY and CDR2 FYNNEI come from the germline V gene. Primers: 60 Vbeta forward and 13 Jbeta reverse. Generated by immunoSEQ multiplex PCR, the TCRdb table keeps only in-frame clones and is missing some. The top ten clones hold 13% of a sample with about 82,000 clones, less than 80% of them seen once. The TCR originated in a human donor in good health. J is TRBJ1-2 and V is TRBV2; a possible D gene is TRBD1 (5 bases). Material for sequencing was PBMCs. CDR3 nucleotides: TGTGCCAGCATTGCAGGGAACGATGGCTATGGCTACACCTTC. Translating it yields CASIAGNDGYGYTF.